The 20 T cell receptor beta chains listed next were all sequenced from one sample in a study of blood T cells in healthy people across ages. With a J-beta primer mix and a sample-barcoded 5' primer, a second PCR ran roughly 6 to 11 cycles. TCRdb fed the 5' RACE reads into MiXCR, producing one record per CDR3 protein. The table lists 1.5 million to 2 million distinct CDR3 sequences, 35% to 50% of them singletons, with roughly 23% in the top ten. Material: blood. The receptor set was obtained from a human donor in good health.

This sequence joins TRBV4-1 and TRBJ1-6; D might be TRBD1 (5 bases). The CDR3 has 15 residues. Germline V gene data show CDR1 as MGHRA and CDR2 as YSYEKL. Trimming shortened V by 5 bases and J by 9 bases, and 17 bases separated the two germline ends. The CDR3 region has the DNA TGCGCCAGCAGCAAGTTGGGGGGGATATTTTCACCCCTCCACTTT. It is translated as CASSKLGGIFSPLHF.

This clonotype turned up a few times. This may come from a read error, since a much larger clone is one base off. This chain uses TRBV12-3 or TRBV12-4 with TRBJ2-3; tentative D call: TRBD2 (6 bases). The length of the CDR3 is 13 residues. The V end was cut by 6 bases, the J end by 4 bases, with 11 bases between. The CDR3: CASRFGGSDTQYF. The CDR3 bases are TGTGCCAGCAGGTTCGGAGGGTCAGATACGCAGTATTTT.

This clonotype occurred a few times. Possible read error: a much larger clone is one base away. The CDR3 is CASSLGWSSYNEQFF. As DNA, the CDR3 is TGTGCCAGCAGCTTAGGGTGGAGCTCCTACAATGAGCAGTTCTTC. The chain carries TRBV7-9 and TRBJ2-1; D gene unclear. The V gene lost 1 base and the J gene lost 0 bases, with 7 bases spanning the gap. Germline CDR1 and CDR2: SEHNR and FQNEAQ (reference sequence). The CDR3 totals 15 residues.

This clonotype showed up just a few times. The chain combines TRBV28 with TRBJ1-2; a possible D gene is TRBD1 (5 bases). Germline V CDR1 and CDR2: MDHEN, SYDVKM. Trimming removed 3 bases at V and 3 bases at J, with 14 bases between. The CDR3 loop spans 15 amino acids. The CDR3 coding sequence is TGTGCCAGCAGTTTCACGTCCGGGGACGACTATGGCTACACCTTC. This codes for CASSFTSGDDYGYTF.

The V call is TRBV9, the J call TRBJ1-2; 7 bases line up with TRBD1. The germline V gene has CDR1 SGDLS and CDR2 YYNGEE. The CDR3 contains 15 residues. V dropped 0 bases and J dropped 5; count of bases not matched to a gene: 7. The DNA of the CDR3 is TGTGCCAGCAGCGTAGCCGGGACAGATACGTATGGCTACACCTTC. Encoded protein: CASSVAGTDTYGYTF. The whole variable domain, remainder taken from reference TRBV9 and TRBJ1-2, is DSGVTQTPKHLITATGQRVTLRCSPRSGDLSVYWYQQSLDQGLQFLIQYYNGEERAKGNILERFSAQQFPDLHSELNLSSLELGDSALYFCASSVAGTDTYGYTFGSGTRLTVV.

V usage is TRBV2 and J usage is TRBJ2-1; D is unresolved. The germline V gene encodes CDR1 SNHLY and CDR2 FYNNEI. V lost 8 bases, J lost 0 bases, and 11 bases lay in between. This CDR3 region has 14 residues. The CDR3 nucleotides are TGTGCCAGCGGGCCGGTGAGCTCCTACAATGAGCAGTTCTTC. Translating gives CASGPVSSYNEQFF.

V is TRBV7-2 and J is TRBJ2-3, with TRBD2 matching 9 bases. The CDR3 length is 16 residues. The J segment lost 2 bases and the V segment lost 5 bases, leaving 8 bases of the junction unmatched. Germline-derived CDR1 and CDR2 are SGHTA and FQGNSA. CDR3 region: CASSNQPGLATDTQYF. CDR3 nucleotides: TGTGCCAGCAGCAACCAACCGGGACTAGCCACAGATACGCAGTATTTT.

The table lists this clonotype with a count of one. The chain combines TRBV5-1 with TRBJ2-1; D may be TRBD1 (6 bases). The CDR3 covers 15 residues. Germline CDR1 reads SGHRS; CDR2 reads YFSETQ. Trimming left V 3 bases short and J 2 bases short, with 12 bases between. The CDR3 sequence is CASSSTGPPYNEQFF. Written as DNA, the CDR3 is TGCGCCAGCAGCTCTACAGGGCCACCCTACAATGAGCAGTTCTTC. The full variable domain, rest sourced from reference TRBV5-1 and TRBJ2-1, is KAGVTQTPRYLIKTRGQQVTLSCSPISGHRSVSWYQQTPGQGLQFLFEYFSETQRNKGNFPGRFSGRQFSNSRSEMNVSTLELGDSALYLCASSSTGPPYNEQFFGPGTRLTVL.

This clonotype has only one observation. The chain is built from TRBV12-3 or TRBV12-4 and TRBJ2-1; D call uncertain. The CDR3 is made up of 14 amino acids. With 6 bases removed from V and 2 bases from J, the gap between germline ends came to 11 bases. Here the CDR3 DNA reads TGTGCCAGCAGACTGAGGCAGCCCTACAATGAGCAGTTCTTC. It translates to CASRLRQPYNEQFF.

Here the CDR3 reads CASSAGQPWDSPLHF. CDR3 DNA sequence: TGCGCCAGCAGCGCGGGACAGCCTTGGGATTCACCCCTCCACTTT. The rearrangement uses TRBV5-1 and TRBJ1-6; the match to TRBD1 covers 7 bases. This CDR3 has 15 amino acids. Germline CDR1 SGHRS, CDR2 YFSETQ. The V segment lost 4 bases and the J segment 8 bases; nucleotides outside the gene matches: 9.

The CDR3 nucleotides are TGCAGCGTTGAAGTTTACAGCATGGATACTGAAGCTTTCTTT. Residues: CSVEVYSMDTEAFF. The V and J genes are TRBV29-1 and TRBJ1-1; no definite D call. V was trimmed by 1 base and J by 5 bases, leaving 14 bases between them. CDR3 length: 14 amino acids. Germline V gives CDR1 SQVTM, CDR2 ANQGSEA. Combining the CDR3 with reference TRBV29-1 and TRBJ1-1 gives the whole variable domain SAVISQKPSRDICQRGTSLTIQCQVDSQVTMMFWYRQQPGQSLTLIATANQGSEATYESGFVIDKFPISRPNLTFSTLTVSNMSPEDSSIYLCSVEVYSMDTEAFFGQGTRLTVV.

The rearrangement joins TRBV11-2 to TRBJ1-5, with D tentatively TRBD1 (5 bases). V dropped 5 bases and J dropped 4 bases, with 15 bases sitting between them. Germline CDR1 reads SGHAT; CDR2 reads FQNNGV. CDR3 length: 15 residues. CDR3 coding DNA: TGTGCCAGCAGCACTGGGGGGAGGGTTAATCAGCCCCAGCATTTT. Encoded protein: CASSTGGRVNQPQHF.

This clonotype has ten or more counts. A junction end diverges from the germline sequence, so it may reflect a read error. DNA for the CDR3: TGTGCCAGCAGCTTAGCTGGGTTCAATGAGCAGTTCTTC. This encodes CASSLAGFNEQFF. This sequence joins TRBV5-1 and TRBJ2-1; D is unresolved. Germline CDR1 and CDR2: SGHRS and YFSETQ. The CDR3 length is 13 residues. The full variable domain, completed using reference TRBV5-1 and TRBJ2-1, is KAGVTQTPRYLIKTRGQQVTLSCSPISGHRSVSWYQQTPGQGLQFLFEYFSETQRNKGNFPGRFSGRQFSNSRSEMNVSTLELGDSALYLCASSLAGFNEQFFGPGTRLTVL.

V and J are TRBV21-1 and TRBJ1-2. TRBV21-1 is designated a pseudogene. CDR3 length: 15 residues. CDR3 DNA: TGTGCCAGCAGCAAAGGAGGGTTATGTGGCTATGGCTACACCTTC. Translation: CASSKGGLCGYGYTF.

This clonotype has a handful of counts. This chain joins TRBV20-1 and TRBJ2-5; 11 bases agree with TRBD2. The CDR3 extends over 14 amino acids. Germline CDR1 DFQATT, CDR2 SNEGSKA (reference sequence). V was pared by 4 bases and J by 3 bases, with 4 bases of the junction left unmatched. CDR3 bases: TGCAGTGCTACAACGACTAGCGGGGAAGAGACCCAGTACTTC. Amino acid sequence: CSATTTSGEETQYF.

V usage is TRBV7-8 and J usage is TRBJ1-5; TRBD1 is a possible D gene (5 bases). V lost 1 base to trimming and J lost 6 bases, with 10 bases between them. Germline V lookup: CDR1 SGHVS, CDR2 FQNEAQ. This CDR3 has 14 amino acids. This chain's CDR3 is CASSLVPGPQPQHF. CDR3 coding DNA: TGTGCCAGCAGCTTAGTACCAGGGCCTCAGCCCCAGCATTTT.

This clonotype was counted a few times. The chain links TRBV29-1 to TRBJ2-7; the D gene could be TRBD1 or TRBD2 (5 bases each). V shed 8 bases and J shed 0 bases, with 17 bases lying between them. This CDR3 contains 14 residues. Looked up from germline, CDR1 is SQVTM and CDR2 is ANQGSEA. CDR3 coding DNA: TGCAGCACCCTGAGACCAGGGAGCTCCTACGAGCAGTACTTC. Protein product: CSTLRPGSSYEQYF.

This clonotype was recorded a few times. CDR3 DNA: TGCAGTGCGGTCCCGGGACTAGCGGGGGGGCTGTCCTACGAGCAGTACTTC. Protein: CSAVPGLAGGLSYEQYF. This rearrangement joins TRBV20-1 to TRBJ2-7; 16 bases agree with TRBD2. Germline-derived CDR1 and CDR2 are DFQATT and SNEGSKA (reference sequence). The CDR3 runs 17 residues. J gave up 1 base and V 6 bases, and 9 bases lay outside the gene matches.

This chain uses TRBV27 with TRBJ1-1; possible D gene TRBD1, 5 bases. V was trimmed by 1 base and J by 1 base, leaving 13 bases between them. CDR3 size: 16 residues. Germline V gene lookup returns CDR1 MNHEY and CDR2 SMNVEV (reference sequence). CDR3 nucleotide sequence: TGTGCCAGCAGTTTATTTTCCGGGGCTGGGAACACTGAAGCTTTCTTT. This translates into CASSLFSGAGNTEAFF.

This clonotype has only a few counts. The chain couples TRBV7-9 to TRBJ2-4, with 7 bases aligning to TRBD1. The end of the DNA is better explained by TRBJ2-7, so the J call may be wrong. Germline V gene sequence: CDR1 SEHNR, CDR2 FQNEAQ (reference sequence). CDR3 length: 12 amino acids. The CDR3 DNA is TGTGCCAGCAATCCAGGGGGCTACGAGCAGTACTTC. It encodes CASNPGGYEQYF.